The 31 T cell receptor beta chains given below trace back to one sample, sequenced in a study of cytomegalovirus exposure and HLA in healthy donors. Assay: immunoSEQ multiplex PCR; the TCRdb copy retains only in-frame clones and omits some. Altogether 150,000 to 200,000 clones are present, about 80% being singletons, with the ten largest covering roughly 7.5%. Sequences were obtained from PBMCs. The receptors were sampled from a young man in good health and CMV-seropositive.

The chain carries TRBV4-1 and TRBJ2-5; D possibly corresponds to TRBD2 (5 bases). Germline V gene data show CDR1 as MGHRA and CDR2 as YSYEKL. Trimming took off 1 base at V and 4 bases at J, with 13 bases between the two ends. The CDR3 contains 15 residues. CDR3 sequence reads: CASSQVSGIGETQYF. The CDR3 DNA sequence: TGCGCCAGCAGCCAAGTTTCCGGGATAGGAGAGACCCAGTACTTC.

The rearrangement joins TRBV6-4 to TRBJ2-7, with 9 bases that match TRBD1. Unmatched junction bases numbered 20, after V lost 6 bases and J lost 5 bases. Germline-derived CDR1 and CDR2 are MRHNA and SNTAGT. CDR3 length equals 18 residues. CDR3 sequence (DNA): TGTGCCAGCAGCCTCAAGACAGGGGGTGCCCCCAAGGATGACGAGCAGTACTTC. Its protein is CASSLKTGGAPKDDEQYF.

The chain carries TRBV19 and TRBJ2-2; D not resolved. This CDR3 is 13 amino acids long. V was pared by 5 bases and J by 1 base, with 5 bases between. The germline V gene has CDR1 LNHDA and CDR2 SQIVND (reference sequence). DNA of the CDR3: TGTGCCAGTAGTGCAGTGAACACCGGGGAGCTGTTTTTT. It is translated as CASSAVNTGELFF.

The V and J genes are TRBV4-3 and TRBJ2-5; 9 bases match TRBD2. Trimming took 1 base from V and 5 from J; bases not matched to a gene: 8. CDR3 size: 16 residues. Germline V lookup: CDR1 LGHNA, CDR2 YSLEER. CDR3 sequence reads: CASSQGAGGGWETQYF. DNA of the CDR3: TGCGCCAGCAGCCAAGGAGCGGGAGGAGGTTGGGAGACCCAGTACTTC.

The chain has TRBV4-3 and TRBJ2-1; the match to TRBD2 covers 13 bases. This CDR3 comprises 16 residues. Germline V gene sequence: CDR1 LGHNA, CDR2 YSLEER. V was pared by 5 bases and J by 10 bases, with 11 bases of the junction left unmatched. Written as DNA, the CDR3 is TGCGCCAGCAGCTCCTGGACTAGCGGGAGAGCCGGGGAGCAGTTCTTC. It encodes CASSSWTSGRAGEQFF.

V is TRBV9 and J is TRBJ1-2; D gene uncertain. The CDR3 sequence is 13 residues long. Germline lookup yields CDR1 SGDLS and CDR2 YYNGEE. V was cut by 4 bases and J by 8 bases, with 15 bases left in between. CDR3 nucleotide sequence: TGTGCCAGCAGCCCCACACCTGAGGAAGGCTACACCTTC. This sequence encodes CASSPTPEEGYTF.

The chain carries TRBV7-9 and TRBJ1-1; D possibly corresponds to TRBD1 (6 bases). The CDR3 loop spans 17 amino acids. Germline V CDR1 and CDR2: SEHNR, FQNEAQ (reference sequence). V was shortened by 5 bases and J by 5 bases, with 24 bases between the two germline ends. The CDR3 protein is CASSPTGGAGSGTEAFF. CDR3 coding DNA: TGTGCCAGCAGCCCAACCGGGGGGGCGGGATCGGGGACTGAAGCTTTCTTT.

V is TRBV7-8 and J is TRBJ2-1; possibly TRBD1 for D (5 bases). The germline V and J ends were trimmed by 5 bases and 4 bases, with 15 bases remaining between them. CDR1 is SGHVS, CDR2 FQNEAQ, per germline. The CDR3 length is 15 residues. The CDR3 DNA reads TGTGCCAGCAGCCCAGGCAGGGATCTATACAATGAGCAGTTCTTC. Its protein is CASSPGRDLYNEQFF.

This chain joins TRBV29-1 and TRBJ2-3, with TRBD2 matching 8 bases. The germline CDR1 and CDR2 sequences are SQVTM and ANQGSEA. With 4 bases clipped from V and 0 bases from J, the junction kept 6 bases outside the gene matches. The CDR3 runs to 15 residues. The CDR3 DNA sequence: TGCAGCGTTGCCCCACCGGGAGGGAGCACAGATACGCAGTATTTT. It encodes CSVAPPGGSTDTQYF.

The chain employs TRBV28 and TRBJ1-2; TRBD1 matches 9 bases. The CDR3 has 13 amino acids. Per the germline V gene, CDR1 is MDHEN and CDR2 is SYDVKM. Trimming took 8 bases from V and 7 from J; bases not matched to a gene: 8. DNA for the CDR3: TGTGCCAGCGGGACAGGGTCTTTTGGTGGCTACACCTTC. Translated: CASGTGSFGGYTF.

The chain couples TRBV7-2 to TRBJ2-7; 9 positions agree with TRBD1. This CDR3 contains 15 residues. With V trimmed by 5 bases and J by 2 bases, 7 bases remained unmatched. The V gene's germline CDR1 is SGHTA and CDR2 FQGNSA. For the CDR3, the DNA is TGTGCCAGCAGCATAACAGGGGGCCCAACCTACGAGCAGTACTTC. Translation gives CASSITGGPTYEQYF.

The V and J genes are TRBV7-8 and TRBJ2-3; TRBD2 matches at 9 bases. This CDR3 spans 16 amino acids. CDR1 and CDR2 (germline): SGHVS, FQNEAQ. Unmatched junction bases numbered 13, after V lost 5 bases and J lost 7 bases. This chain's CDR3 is CASSPPLREGPHTQYF. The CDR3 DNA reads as TGTGCCAGCAGCCCCCCCCTGCGGGAGGGCCCTCATACGCAGTATTTT.

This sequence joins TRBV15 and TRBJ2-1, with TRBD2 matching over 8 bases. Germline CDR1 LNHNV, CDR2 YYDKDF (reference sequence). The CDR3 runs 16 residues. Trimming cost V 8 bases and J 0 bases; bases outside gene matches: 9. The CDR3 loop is CATGDSGGGSYNEQFF. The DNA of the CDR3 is TGTGCCACCGGTGACTCGGGGGGGGGCTCCTACAATGAGCAGTTCTTC.

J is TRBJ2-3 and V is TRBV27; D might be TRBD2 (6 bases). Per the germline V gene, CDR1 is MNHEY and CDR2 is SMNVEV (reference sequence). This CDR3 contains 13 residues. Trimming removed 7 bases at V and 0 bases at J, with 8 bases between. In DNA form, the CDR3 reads TGTGCCAGCATCGGGACTAGCACAGATACGCAGTATTTT. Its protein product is CASIGTSTDTQYF.

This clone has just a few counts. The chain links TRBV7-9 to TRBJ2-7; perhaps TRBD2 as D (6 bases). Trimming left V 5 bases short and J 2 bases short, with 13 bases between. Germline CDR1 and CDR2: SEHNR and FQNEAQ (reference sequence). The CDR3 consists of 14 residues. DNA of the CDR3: TGTGCCAGCAGCCGCGGGATAGACCCCTACGAGCAGTACTTC. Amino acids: CASSRGIDPYEQYF.

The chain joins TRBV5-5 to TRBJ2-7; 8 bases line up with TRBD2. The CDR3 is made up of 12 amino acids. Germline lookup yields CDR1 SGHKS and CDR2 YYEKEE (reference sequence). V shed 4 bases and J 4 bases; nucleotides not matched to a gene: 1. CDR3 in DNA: TGTGCCAGCAGCCGGGGGGGGTACGAGCAGTACTTC. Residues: CASSRGGYEQYF.

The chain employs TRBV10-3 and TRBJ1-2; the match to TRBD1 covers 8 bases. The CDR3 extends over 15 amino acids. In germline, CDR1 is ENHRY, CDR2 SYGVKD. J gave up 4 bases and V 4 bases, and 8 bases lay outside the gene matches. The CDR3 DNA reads TGTGCCATCAGTGGGGGACAGGCGAAATTCTATGGCTACACCTTC. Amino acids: CAISGGQAKFYGYTF.

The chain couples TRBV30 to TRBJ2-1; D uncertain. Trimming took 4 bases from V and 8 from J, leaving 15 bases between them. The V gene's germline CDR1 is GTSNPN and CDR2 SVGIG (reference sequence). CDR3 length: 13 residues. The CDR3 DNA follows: TGTGCCTGGACTCGATTCGGTTCGGATGAGCAGTTCTTC. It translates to CAWTRFGSDEQFF.

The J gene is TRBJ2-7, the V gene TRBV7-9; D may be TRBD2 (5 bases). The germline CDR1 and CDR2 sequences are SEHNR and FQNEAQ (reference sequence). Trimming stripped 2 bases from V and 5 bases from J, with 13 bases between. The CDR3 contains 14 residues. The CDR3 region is CASSLSGSVDEQYF. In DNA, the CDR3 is TGTGCCAGCAGCTTATCGGGATCGGTCGACGAGCAGTACTTC.

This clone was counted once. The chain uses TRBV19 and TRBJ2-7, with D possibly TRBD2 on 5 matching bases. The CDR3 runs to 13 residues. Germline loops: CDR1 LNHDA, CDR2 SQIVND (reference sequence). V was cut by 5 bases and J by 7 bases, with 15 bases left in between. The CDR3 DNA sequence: TGTGCCAGTAGTGCCCGGGTCCCGGGGGAGCAGTACTTC. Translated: CASSARVPGEQYF.

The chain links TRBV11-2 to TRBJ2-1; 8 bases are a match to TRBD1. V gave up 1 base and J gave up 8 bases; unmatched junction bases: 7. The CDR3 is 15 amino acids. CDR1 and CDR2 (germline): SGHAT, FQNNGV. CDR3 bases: TGTGCCAGCAGCTTAGGGGTGACAGGGGAGGATGAGCAGTTCTTC. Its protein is CASSLGVTGEDEQFF.

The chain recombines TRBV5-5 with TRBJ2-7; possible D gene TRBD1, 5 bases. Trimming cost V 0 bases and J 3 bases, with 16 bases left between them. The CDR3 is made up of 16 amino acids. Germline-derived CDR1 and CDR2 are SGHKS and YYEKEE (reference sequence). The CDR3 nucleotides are TGTGCCAGCAGCTTGGGACTCGCCCAGGGCCTCTACGAGCAGTACTTC. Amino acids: CASSLGLAQGLYEQYF.

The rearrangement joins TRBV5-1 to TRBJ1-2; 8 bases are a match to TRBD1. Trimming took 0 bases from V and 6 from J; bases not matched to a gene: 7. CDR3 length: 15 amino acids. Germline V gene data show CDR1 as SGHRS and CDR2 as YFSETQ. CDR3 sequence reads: CASSLASDREDGYTF. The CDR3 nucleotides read TGCGCCAGCAGCTTGGCCTCGGACAGGGAGGATGGCTACACCTTC.

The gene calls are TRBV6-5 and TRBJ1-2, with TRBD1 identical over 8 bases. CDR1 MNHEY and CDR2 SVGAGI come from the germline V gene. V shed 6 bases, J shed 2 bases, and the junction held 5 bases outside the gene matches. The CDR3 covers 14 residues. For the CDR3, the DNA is TGTGCCAGCAGGACGACAGGGGCCAACTATGGCTACACCTTC. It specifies CASRTTGANYGYTF.

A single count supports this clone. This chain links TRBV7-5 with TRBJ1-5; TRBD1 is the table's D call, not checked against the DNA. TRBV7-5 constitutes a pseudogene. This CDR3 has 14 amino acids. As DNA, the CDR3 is TGTGTCAGAAGCTCACAGGGGAAAAATCAGCCCCAGCATTTT. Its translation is CVRSSQGKNQPQHF.

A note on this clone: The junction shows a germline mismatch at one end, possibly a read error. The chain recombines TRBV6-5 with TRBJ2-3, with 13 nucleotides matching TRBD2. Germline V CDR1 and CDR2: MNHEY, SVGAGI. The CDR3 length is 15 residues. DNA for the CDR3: TGTGCCAGCAGTTACTCGGGACTAGCGGGACGGTCGCTGGATTTT. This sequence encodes CASSYSGLAGRSLDF.

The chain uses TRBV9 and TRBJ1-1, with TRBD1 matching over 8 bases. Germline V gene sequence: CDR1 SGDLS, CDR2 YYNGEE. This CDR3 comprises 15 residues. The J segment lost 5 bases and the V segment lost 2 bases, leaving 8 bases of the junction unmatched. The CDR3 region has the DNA TGTGCCAGCAGCGTTGGCCAGGGGGCGCGAACTGAAGCTTTCTTT. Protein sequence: CASSVGQGARTEAFF.

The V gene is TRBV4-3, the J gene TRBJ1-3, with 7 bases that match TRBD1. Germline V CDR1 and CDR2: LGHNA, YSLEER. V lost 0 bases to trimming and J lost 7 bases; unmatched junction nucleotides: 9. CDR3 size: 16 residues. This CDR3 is CASSQDFGQAGNTIYF. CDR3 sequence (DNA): TGCGCCAGCAGCCAAGATTTCGGACAGGCCGGGAACACCATATATTTT.

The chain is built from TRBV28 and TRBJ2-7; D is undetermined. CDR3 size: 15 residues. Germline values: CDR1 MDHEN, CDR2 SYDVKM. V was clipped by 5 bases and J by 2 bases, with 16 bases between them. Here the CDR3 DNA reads TGTGCCAGCAGTGGCTTTGGTTGGCTTCCCTACGAGCAGTACTTC. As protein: CASSGFGWLPYEQYF.

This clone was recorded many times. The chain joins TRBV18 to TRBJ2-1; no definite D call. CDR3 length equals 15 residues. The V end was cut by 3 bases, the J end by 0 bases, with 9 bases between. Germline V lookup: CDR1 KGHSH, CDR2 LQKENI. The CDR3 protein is CASSPFYFSYNEQFF. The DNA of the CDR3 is TGTGCCAGCTCACCCTTTTACTTCTCCTACAATGAGCAGTTCTTC.

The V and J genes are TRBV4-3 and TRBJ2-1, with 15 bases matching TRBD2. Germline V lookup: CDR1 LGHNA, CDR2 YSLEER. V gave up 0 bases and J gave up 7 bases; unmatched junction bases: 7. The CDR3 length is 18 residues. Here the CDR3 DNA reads TGCGCCAGCAGCCAAGATACCGGACTAGCGGGAGGGGGGAATGAGCAGTTCTTC. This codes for CASSQDTGLAGGGNEQFF.